The rows below give T cell receptor beta chains drawn from one sample of a study of human T cells and chemical hapten exposure. TCRdb processed the RACE reads anew with MiXCR; each CDR3 protein has one entry. Of about 190,000 distinct CDR3 sequences in the sample, about 22% were seen once. The material sequenced was whole blood, taken in connection with sensitization to the hapten diphenylcyclopropenone (DPC). The receptor set was obtained from a woman aged 40-49 years with alopecia areata. Some clones in this sample may be carry-over from other donors' samples. Each CDR3 is given without its conserved first and last residue. Clone size is given for some rows only: seen once, a few or many times, or a class if the clone is expanded.

abundance	len	j_gene	v_gene	CDR3aa
.	14	TRBJ1-1	TRBV5-1	ASSWRDGEWNTEAF
.	11	TRBJ1-4	TRBV4-3	ASSQDRATSVF
.	11	TRBJ1-5	TRBV20-1	SAGTGQNQPQH
few	14	TRBJ2-1	TRBV24-1	ATSDSEAGVYNEQF
.	14	TRBJ1-5	TRBV20-1	SARGLGQGGNQPQH
.	14	TRBJ2-3	TRBV4-2	ASSSRQGSDTDTQY
.	11	TRBJ1-5	TRBV29-1	SVGPGPNQPQH
few	11	TRBJ2-1	TRBV10-3	AIGAGEFDEQF
few	16	TRBJ2-2	TRBV4-1	ASSQDFGRGPPTGELF
few	15	TRBJ2-4	TRBV13	ASSLRTEGLAKNIQY
.	10	TRBJ2-1	TRBV4-2	ASSTQGNEQF
few	12	TRBJ2-3	TRBV5-1	ASSIRGDRDTQY
.	12	TRBJ1-1	TRBV7-9	ASSLNSAGTEAF
few	14	TRBJ1-1	TRBV6-2/TRBV6-3	ASSSASGNERTEAF
.	12	TRBJ2-5	TRBV28	ASSDRGTQETQY
.	12	TRBJ2-1	TRBV19	ASSAGTGYNEQF
few	13	TRBJ2-7	TRBV4-1	ASSQENGGGYEQY
.	12	TRBJ1-4	TRBV12-3/TRBV12-4	ASSGTGGLVKLF
.	17	TRBJ2-4	TRBV19	ASREASGRVTVAKNIQY
.	13	TRBJ1-5	TRBV29-1	SVLPGTGNNQPQH
few	14	TRBJ2-2	TRBV23-1	ASSHRGQDNTGELF
few	13	TRBJ2-1	TRBV5-5	ASSLRQGAYNEQF
.	13	TRBJ2-2	TRBV7-2	ASSLVGVGTGELF
.	13	TRBJ1-5	TRBV7-2	ASSLRQGDNQPQH
.	13	TRBJ1-5	TRBV20-1	SARGEGASNQPQH
.	12	TRBJ1-2	TRBV24-1	ATSDVGVGYGYT
few	10	TRBJ1-5	TRBV28	ASSHRNQPQH